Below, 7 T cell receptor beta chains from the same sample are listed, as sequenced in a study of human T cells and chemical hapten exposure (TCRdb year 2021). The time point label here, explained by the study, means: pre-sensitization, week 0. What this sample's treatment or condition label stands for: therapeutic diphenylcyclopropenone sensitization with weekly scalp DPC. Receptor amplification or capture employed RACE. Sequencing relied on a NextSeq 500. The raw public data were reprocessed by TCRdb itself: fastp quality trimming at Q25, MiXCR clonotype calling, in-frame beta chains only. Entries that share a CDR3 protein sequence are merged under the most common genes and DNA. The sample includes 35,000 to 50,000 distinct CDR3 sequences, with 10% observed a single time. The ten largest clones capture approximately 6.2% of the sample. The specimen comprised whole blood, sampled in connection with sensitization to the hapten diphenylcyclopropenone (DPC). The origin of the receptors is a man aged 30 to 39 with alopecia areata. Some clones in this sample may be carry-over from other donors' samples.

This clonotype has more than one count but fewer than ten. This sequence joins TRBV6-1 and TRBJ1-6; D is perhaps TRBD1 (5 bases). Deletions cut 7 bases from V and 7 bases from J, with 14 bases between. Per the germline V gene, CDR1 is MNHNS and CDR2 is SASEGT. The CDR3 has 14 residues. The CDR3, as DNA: TGTGCCAGCAACTCCGGGACTCCAAATTCACCCCTCCACTTT. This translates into CASNSGTPNSPLHF.

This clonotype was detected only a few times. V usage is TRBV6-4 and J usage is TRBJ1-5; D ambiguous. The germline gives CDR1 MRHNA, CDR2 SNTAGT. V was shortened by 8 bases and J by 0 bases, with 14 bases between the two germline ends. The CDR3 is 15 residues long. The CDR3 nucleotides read TGTGCCAGCGATAGGCTAGTTCCTAGCAATCAGCCCCAGCATTTT. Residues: CASDRLVPSNQPQHF.

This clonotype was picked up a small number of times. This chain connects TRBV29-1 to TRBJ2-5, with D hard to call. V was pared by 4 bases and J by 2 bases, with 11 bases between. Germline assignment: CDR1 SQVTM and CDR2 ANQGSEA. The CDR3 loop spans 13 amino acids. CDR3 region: CSVVIPVQETQYF. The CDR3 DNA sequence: TGCAGCGTTGTTATCCCAGTTCAAGAGACCCAGTACTTC.

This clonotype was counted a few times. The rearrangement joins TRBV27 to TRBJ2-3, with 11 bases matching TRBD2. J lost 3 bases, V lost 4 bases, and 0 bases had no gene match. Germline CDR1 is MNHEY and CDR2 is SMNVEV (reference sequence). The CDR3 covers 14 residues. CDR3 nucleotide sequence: TGTGCCAGCAGTTCTAGCGGGGGGACAGATACGCAGTATTTT. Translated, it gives CASSSSGGTDTQYF.

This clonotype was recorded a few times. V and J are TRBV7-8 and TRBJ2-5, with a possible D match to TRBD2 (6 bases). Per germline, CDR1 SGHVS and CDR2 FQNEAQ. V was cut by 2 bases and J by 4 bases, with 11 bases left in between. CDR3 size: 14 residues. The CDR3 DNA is TGTGCCAGCAGCTTACGTCCCGGGAGAGAGACCCAGTACTTC. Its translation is CASSLRPGRETQYF.

The CDR3 spells CASSSGFHSGNTIYF. CDR3 nucleotides: TGTGCCAGCAGCTCAGGATTTCACTCTGGAAACACCATATATTTT. The chain recombines TRBV5-4 with TRBJ1-3; D is ambiguous. Germline values: CDR1 SGHNT, CDR2 YYREEE (reference sequence). CDR3 length: 15 residues. V was cut by 3 bases and J by 0 bases, with 10 bases left in between.

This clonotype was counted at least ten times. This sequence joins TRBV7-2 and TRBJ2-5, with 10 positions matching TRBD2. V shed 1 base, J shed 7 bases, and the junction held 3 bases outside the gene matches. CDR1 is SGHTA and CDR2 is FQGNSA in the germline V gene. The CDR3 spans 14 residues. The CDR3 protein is CASSLELAGRTQYF. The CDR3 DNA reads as TGTGCCAGCAGCTTAGAACTAGCGGGGAGGACCCAGTACTTC. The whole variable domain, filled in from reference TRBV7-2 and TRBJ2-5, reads GAGVSQSPSNKVTEKGKDVELRCDPISGHTALYWYRQSLGQGLEFLIYFQGNSAPDKSGLPSDRFSAERTGGSVSTLTIQRTQQEDSAVYLCASSLELAGRTQYFGPGTRLLVL.